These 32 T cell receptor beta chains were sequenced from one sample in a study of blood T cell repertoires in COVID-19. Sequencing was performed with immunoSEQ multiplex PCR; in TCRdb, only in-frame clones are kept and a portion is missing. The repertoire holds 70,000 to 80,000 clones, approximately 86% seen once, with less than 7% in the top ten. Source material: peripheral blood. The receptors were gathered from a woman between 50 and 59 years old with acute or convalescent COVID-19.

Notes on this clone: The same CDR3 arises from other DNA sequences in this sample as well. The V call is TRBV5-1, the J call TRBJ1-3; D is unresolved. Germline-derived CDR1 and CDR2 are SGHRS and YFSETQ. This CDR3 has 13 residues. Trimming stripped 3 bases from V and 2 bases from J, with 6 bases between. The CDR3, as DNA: TGCGCCAGCAGCTCTGGCCCTGGAAACACCATATATTTT. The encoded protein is CASSSGPGNTIYF.

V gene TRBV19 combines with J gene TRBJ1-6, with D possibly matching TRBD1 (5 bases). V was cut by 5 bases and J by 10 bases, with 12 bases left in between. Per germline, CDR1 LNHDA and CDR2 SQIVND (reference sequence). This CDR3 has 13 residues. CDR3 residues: CASSDAGLSPLHF. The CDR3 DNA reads TGTGCCAGTAGTGATGCAGGGTTGTCACCCCTCCACTTT.

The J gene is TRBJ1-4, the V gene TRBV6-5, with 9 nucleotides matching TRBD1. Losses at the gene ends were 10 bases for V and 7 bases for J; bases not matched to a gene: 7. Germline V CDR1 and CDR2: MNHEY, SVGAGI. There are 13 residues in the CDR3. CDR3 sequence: CATHNRGREKLFF. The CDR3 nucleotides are TGTGCCACCCATAACAGGGGGCGTGAAAAACTGTTTTTT.

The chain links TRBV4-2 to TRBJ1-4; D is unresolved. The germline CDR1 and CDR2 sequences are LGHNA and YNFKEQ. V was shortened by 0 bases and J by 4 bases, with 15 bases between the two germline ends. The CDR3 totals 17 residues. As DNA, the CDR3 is TGTGCCAGCAGCCAAGAAACAGTTAGTTTGGGTAATGAAAAACTGTTTTTT. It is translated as CASSQETVSLGNEKLFF.

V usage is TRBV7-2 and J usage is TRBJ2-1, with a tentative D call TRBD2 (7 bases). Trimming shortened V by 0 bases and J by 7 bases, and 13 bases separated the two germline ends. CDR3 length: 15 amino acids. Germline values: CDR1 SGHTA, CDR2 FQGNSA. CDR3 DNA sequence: TGTGCCAGCAGCTTAGCGGGGGGGGCCAGGAATGAGCAGTTCTTC. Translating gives CASSLAGGARNEQFF.

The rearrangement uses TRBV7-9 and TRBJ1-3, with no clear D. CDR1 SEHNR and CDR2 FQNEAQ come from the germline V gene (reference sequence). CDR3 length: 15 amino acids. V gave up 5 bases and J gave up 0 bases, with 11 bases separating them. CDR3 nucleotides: TGTGCCAGCAGCCGAACCGGTGCCTCTGGAAACACCATATATTTT. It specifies CASSRTGASGNTIYF.

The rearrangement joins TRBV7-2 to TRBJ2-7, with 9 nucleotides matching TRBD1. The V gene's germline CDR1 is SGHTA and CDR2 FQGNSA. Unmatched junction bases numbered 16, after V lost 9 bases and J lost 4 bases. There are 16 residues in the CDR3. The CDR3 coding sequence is TGTGCCAGTACCGACGGTCATCCGGGACAGGGTTACGAGCAGTACTTC. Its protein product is CASTDGHPGQGYEQYF.

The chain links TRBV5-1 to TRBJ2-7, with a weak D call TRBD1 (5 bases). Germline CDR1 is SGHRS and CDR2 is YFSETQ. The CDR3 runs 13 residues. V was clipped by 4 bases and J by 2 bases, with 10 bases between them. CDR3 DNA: TGCGCCAGCAGCGCAACAGGAACCTACGAGCAGTACTTC. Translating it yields CASSATGTYEQYF.

CDR3 in DNA: TGCGCCAGCAGCTGGACAGGAGGAAAAGAGACCCAGTACTTC. Its protein product is CASSWTGGKETQYF. The chain links TRBV5-1 to TRBJ2-5; 7 bases align to TRBD1. With 3 bases clipped from V and 3 bases from J, the junction kept 5 bases outside the gene matches. CDR1 is SGHRS, CDR2 YFSETQ, per germline. This CDR3 is built from 14 residues.

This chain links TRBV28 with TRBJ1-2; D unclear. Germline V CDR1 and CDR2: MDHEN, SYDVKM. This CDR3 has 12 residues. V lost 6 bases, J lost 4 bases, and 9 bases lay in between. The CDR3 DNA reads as TGTGCCAGCAGCACTCTTACCTATGGCTACACCTTC. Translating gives CASSTLTYGYTF.

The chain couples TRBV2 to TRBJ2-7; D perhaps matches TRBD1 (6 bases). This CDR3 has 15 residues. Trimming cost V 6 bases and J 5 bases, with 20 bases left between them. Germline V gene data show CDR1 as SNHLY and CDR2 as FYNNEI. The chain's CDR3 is CASSPVRGILDEQYF. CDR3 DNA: TGTGCCAGCAGCCCCGTGAGGGGGATTCTCGACGAGCAGTACTTC.

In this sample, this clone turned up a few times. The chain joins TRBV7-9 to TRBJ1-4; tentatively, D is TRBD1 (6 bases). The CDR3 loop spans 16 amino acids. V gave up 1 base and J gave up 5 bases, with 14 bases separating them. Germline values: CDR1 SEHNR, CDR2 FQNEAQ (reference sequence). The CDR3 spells CASSLVVDSLNEKLFF. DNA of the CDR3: TGTGCCAGCAGCTTAGTAGTGGACAGCCTCAATGAAAAACTGTTTTTT.

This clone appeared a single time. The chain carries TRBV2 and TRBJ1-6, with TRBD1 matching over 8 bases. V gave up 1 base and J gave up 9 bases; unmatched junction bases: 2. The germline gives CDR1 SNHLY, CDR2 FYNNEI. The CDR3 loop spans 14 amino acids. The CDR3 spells CASSEGQGISPLHF. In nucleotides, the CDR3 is TGTGCCAGCAGTGAAGGACAGGGGATTTCACCCCTCCACTTT.

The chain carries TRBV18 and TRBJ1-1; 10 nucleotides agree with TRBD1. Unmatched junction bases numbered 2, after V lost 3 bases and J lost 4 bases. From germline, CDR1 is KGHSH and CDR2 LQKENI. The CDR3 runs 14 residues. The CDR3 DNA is TGTGCCAGCTCACCCCGACAGGGGGCCACTGAAGCTTTCTTT. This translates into CASSPRQGATEAFF.

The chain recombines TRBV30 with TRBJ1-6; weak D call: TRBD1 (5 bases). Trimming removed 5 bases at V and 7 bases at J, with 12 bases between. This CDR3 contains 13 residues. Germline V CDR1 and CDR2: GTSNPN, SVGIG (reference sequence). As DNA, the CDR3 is TGTGCCTGGCGTGGGGGAGGCAATTCACCCCTCCACTTT. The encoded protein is CAWRGGGNSPLHF. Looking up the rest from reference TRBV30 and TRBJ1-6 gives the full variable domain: SQTIHQWPATLVQPVGSPLSLECTVEGTSNPNLYWYRQAAGRGLQLLFYSVGIGQISSEVPQNLSASRPQDRQFILSSKKLLLSDSGFYLCAWRGGGNSPLHFGNGTRLTVT.

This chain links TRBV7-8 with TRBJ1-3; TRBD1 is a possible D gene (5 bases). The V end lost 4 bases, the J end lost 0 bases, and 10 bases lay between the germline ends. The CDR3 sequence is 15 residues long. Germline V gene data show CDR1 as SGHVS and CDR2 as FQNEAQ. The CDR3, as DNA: TGTGCCAGCAGCTCTCGACAGCACTCTGGAAACACCATATATTTT. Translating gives CASSSRQHSGNTIYF.

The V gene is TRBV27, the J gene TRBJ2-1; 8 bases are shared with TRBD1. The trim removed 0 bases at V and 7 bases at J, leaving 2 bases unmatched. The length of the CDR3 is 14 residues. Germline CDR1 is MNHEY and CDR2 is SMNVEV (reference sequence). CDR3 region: CASSLSTGGNEQFF. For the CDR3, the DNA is TGTGCCAGCAGTTTATCAACAGGGGGTAATGAGCAGTTCTTC.

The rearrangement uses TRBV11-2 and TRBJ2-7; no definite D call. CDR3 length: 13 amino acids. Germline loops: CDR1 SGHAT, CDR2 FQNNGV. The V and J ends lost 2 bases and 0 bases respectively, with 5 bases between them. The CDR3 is CASSLTDSYEQYF. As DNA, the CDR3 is TGTGCCAGCAGCTTAACAGACTCCTACGAGCAGTACTTC.

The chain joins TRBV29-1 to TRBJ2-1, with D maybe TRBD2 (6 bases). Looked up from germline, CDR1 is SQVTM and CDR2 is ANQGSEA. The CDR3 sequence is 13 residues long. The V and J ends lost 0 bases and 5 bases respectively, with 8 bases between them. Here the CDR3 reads CSVEDRLDNEQFF. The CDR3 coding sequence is TGCAGCGTTGAAGACCGACTAGACAATGAGCAGTTCTTC.

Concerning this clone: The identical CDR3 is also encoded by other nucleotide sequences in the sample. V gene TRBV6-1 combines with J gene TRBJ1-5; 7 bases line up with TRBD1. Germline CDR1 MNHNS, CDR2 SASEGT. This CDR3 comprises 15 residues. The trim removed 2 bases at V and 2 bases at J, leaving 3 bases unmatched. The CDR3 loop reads CASSEWTGGNQPQHF. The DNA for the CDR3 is TGTGCCAGCAGTGAATGGACAGGAGGCAATCAGCCCCAGCATTTT.

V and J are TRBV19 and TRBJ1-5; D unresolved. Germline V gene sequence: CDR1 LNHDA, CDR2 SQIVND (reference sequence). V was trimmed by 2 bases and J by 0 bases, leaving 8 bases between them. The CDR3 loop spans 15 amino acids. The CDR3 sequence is CASSINSDSNQPQHF. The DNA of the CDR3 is TGTGCCAGTAGTATAAACAGTGATAGCAATCAGCCCCAGCATTTT. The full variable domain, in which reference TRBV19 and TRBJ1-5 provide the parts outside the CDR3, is DGGITQSPKYLFRKEGQNVTLSCEQNLNHDAMYWYRQDPGQGLRLIYYSQIVNDFQKGDIAEGYSVSREKKESFPLTVTSAQKNPTAFYLCASSINSDSNQPQHFGDGTRLSIL.

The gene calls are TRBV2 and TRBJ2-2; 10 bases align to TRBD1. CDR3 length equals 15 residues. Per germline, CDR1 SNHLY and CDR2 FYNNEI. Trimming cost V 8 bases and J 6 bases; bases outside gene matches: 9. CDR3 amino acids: CASAGQGVSPGELFF. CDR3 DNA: TGTGCCAGCGCCGGACAGGGGGTGAGCCCCGGGGAGCTGTTTTTT.

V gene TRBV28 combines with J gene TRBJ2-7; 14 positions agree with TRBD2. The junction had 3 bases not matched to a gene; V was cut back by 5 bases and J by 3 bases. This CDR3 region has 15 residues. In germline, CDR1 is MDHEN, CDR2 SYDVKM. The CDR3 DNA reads TGTGCCAGCAGTCCAGGACTAGCGGGAGGCTACGAGCAGTACTTC. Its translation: CASSPGLAGGYEQYF.

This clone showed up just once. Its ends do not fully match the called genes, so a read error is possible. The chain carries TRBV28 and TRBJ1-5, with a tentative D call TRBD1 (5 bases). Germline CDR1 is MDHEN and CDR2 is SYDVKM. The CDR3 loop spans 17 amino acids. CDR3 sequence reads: CASTLAREGLSNQPQHF. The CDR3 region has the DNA TGTGCCAGCACTTTAGCCAGGGAAGGGTTGAGCAATCAGCCCCAGCATTTT.

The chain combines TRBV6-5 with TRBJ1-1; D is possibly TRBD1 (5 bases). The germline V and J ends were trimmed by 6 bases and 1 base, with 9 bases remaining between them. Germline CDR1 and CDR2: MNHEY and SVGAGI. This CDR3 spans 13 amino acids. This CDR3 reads CASRKGWNTEAFF. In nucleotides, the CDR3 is TGTGCCAGCAGAAAGGGGTGGAACACTGAAGCTTTCTTT.

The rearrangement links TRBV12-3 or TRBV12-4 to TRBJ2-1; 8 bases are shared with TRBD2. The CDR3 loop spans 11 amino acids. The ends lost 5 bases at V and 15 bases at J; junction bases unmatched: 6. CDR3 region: CASSNRGGLFF. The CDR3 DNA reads TGTGCCAGCAGTAACCGGGGGGGGCTGTTCTTC.

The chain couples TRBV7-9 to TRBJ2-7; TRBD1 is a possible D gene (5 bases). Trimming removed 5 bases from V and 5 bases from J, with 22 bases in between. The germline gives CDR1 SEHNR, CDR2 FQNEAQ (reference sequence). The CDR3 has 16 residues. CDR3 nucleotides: TGTGCCAGCAGCGCTGGAGTAAGGGGATCGTTCGACGAGCAGTACTTC. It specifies CASSAGVRGSFDEQYF.

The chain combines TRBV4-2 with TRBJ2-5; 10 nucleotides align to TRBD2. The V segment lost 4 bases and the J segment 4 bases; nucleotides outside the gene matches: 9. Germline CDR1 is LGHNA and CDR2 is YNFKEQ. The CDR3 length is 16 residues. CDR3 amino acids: CASSRDLAGAGETQYF. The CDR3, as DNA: TGTGCCAGCAGCCGAGACCTAGCGGGGGCAGGAGAGACCCAGTACTTC.

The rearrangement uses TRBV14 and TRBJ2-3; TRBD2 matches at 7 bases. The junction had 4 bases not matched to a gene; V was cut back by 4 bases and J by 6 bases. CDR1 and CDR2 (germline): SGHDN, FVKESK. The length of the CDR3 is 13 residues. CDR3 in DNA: TGTGCCAGCAGCCCGAGGGGAGGGGATACGCAGTATTTT. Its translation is CASSPRGGDTQYF.

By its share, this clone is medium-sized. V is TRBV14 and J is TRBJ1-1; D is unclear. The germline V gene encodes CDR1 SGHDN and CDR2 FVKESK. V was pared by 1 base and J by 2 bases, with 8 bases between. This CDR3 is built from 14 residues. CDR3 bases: TGTGCCAGCAGCCAAGGACACGCTAACACTGAAGCTTTCTTT. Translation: CASSQGHANTEAFF.

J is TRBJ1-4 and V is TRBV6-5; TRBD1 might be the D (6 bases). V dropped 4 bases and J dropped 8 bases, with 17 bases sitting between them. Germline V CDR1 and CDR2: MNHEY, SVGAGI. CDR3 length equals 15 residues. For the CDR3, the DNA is TGTGCCAGCAGTTTCCATCAGGGGCCAGGAGAAAAACTGTTTTTT. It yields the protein CASSFHQGPGEKLFF.

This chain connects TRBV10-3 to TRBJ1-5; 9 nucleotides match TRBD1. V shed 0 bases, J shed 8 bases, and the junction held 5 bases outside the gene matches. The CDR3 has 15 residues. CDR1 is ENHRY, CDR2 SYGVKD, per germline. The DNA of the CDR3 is TGTGCCATCAGTGAGTCAGGACAGGGGTCCGAGCCCCAGCATTTT. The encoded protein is CAISESGQGSEPQHF.